These T cell receptor beta chains were read from a single sample in a study of T cell responses to AZD1222 COVID-19 vaccine. Sequenced by immunoSEQ multiplex PCR; TCRdb stores in-frame clones only, minus some. In the table there are about 140,000 clones, roughly 89% of which are singletons. The specimen was peripheral blood, collected on day 0 of AZD1222 vaccination. The receptors were gathered from an adult in good health. Each CDR3 is given with its conserved first and last residue. The order of the fields is D gene, J gene, V gene, clone size, CDR3 protein, CDR3 DNA. D genes are given only for firm matches. Clone size is stated in some rows and not others, as once, few, many or a class when expanded.

D: TRBD1
J: TRBJ1-1
V: TRBV7-9
size: -
CDR3: CASSLGQGAPDTEAFF
DNA: TGTGCCAGCAGCTTAGGCCAGGGGGCGCCGGACACTGAAGCTTTCTTT

D: -
J: TRBJ2-1
V: TRBV27
size: -
CDR3: CASSLGGHEQFF
DNA: TGTGCCAGCAGTTTAGGGGGTCATGAGCAGTTCTTC

D: TRBD1
J: TRBJ2-2
V: TRBV9
size: -
CDR3: CASSGDRWNTGELFF
DNA: TGTGCCAGCAGCGGGGACAGGTGGAACACCGGGGAGCTGTTTTTT

D: TRBD1
J: TRBJ1-6
V: TRBV2
size: -
CDR3: CATRQGTYSPLHF
DNA: TGTGCCACCAGACAGGGGACTTATTCACCCCTCCACTTT

D: TRBD2
J: TRBJ2-1
V: TRBV28
size: -
CDR3: CASSLLRLAATVNEQFF
DNA: TGTGCCAGCAGTTTACTCCGACTAGCGGCAACGGTCAATGAGCAGTTCTTC

D: -
J: TRBJ2-4
V: TRBV7-2
size: -
CDR3: CASSLGETPAGKNIQYF
DNA: TGTGCCAGCAGCTTAGGGGAGACTCCGGCGGGCAAAAACATTCAGTACTTC

D: TRBD1
J: TRBJ1-6
V: TRBV6-6
size: -
CDR3: CASSSGTVGSPLHF
DNA: TGTGCCAGCAGTTCCGGGACAGTGGGTTCACCCCTCCACTTT

D: -
J: TRBJ1-5
V: TRBV11-1
size: many
CDR3: CASALSGAVNQPQHF
DNA: TGTGCCAGCGCATTATCCGGCGCAGTCAATCAGCCCCAGCATTTT

D: -
J: TRBJ1-4
V: TRBV5-4
size: -
CDR3: CASSLDNPQFPEKLFF
DNA: TGTGCCAGCAGCTTGGACAATCCGCAATTTCCAGAAAAACTGTTTTTT

D: TRBD1
J: TRBJ2-3
V: TRBV27
size: -
CDR3: CASSLAPDRGTDTQYF
DNA: TGTGCCAGCAGTTTAGCCCCGGACAGGGGCACAGATACGCAGTATTTT

D: -
J: TRBJ2-2
V: TRBV29-1
size: -
CDR3: CSVASADKNTGELFF
DNA: TGCAGCGTTGCCAGCGCCGACAAGAACACCGGGGAGCTGTTTTTT

D: -
J: TRBJ1-5
V: TRBV10-3
size: -
CDR3: CAISESGIQPQHF
DNA: TGTGCCATCAGTGAGTCCGGTATCCAGCCCCAGCATTTT

D: -
J: TRBJ2-5
V: TRBV15
size: -
CDR3: CATGGSETQYF
DNA: TGTGCCACTGGCGGATCCGAGACCCAGTACTTC

D: TRBD2
J: TRBJ2-1
V: TRBV7-9
size: -
CDR3: CASSLVAGGHNEQFF
DNA: TGTGCCAGCAGCTTAGTAGCGGGGGGGCATAATGAGCAGTTCTTC

D: TRBD2
J: TRBJ2-1
V: TRBV5-1
size: -
CDR3: CASRPVGGNSYNEQFF
DNA: TGCGCCAGCAGGCCGGTCGGGGGGAACTCCTACAATGAGCAGTTCTTC

D: -
J: TRBJ1-2
V: TRBV10-2
size: -
CDR3: CASSAVQVTLPHGYTF
DNA: TGCGCCAGCAGTGCGGTACAGGTTACCCTTCCTCATGGCTACACCTTC

D: -
J: TRBJ2-4
V: TRBV2
size: few
CDR3: CASSRDGLAKNIQYF
DNA: TGTGCCAGCAGCCGGGACGGACTAGCCAAAAACATTCAGTACTTC

D: -
J: TRBJ1-3
V: TRBV7-2
size: -
CDR3: CASRAHGAGNTIYF
DNA: TGTGCCAGCAGAGCCCATGGGGCTGGAAACACCATATATTTT

D: TRBD1
J: TRBJ1-3
V: TRBV5-4
size: -
CDR3: CASRPDRAGSGNTIYF
DNA: TGTGCCAGCAGGCCAGACAGGGCGGGATCTGGAAACACCATATATTTT

D: TRBD2
J: TRBJ2-1
V: TRBV24-1
size: few
CDR3: CATSDAEASGSMNEQFF
DNA: TGTGCCACCAGTGACGCCGAGGCTAGCGGGAGTATGAATGAGCAGTTCTTC

D: -
J: TRBJ2-1
V: TRBV28
size: -
CDR3: CASSPRRGLSYNEQFF
DNA: TGTGCCAGCAGTCCAAGACGCGGGCTCTCCTACAATGAGCAGTTCTTC

D: -
J: TRBJ1-2
V: TRBV5-1
size: -
CDR3: CASSLFSDPYGYTF
DNA: TGCGCCAGCAGCTTGTTTTCCGACCCCTATGGCTACACCTTC

D: TRBD1
J: TRBJ1-1
V: TRBV10-3
size: -
CDR3: CAISDQGATNTEAFF
DNA: TGTGCCATCAGTGATCAGGGGGCGACGAACACTGAAGCTTTCTTT

D: -
J: TRBJ2-7
V: TRBV6-5
size: -
CDR3: CASRKRTYEQYF
DNA: TGTGCCAGCAGGAAGCGGACCTACGAGCAGTACTTC

D: TRBD1
J: TRBJ2-5
V: TRBV7-8
size: once
CDR3: CASSLRTGQETQYF
DNA: TGTGCCAGCAGCCTACGGACAGGGCAAGAGACCCAGTACTTC

D: -
J: TRBJ1-2
V: TRBV7-6
size: -
CDR3: CASSQQGEYGYTF
DNA: TGTGCCAGCAGTCAACAGGGAGAGTATGGCTACACCTTC

D: -
J: TRBJ2-2
V: TRBV14
size: -
CDR3: CASSQEGTYTGELFF
DNA: TGTGCCAGCAGCCAAGAAGGGACCTACACCGGGGAGCTGTTTTTT

D: -
J: TRBJ2-3
V: TRBV29-1
size: -
CDR3: CSVTPADTQYF
DNA: TGCAGCGTAACACCGGCAGATACGCAGTATTTT

D: -
J: TRBJ1-6
V: TRBV27
size: few
CDR3: CASSSRQGRDSPLHF
DNA: TGTGCCAGCAGTTCTCGTCAGGGAAGGGATTCACCCCTCCACTTT

D: -
J: TRBJ2-2
V: TRBV6-2/TRBV6-3
size: -
CDR3: CASSYPRPGELFF
DNA: TGTGCCAGCAGTTACCCACGCCCCGGGGAGCTGTTTTTT

D: -
J: TRBJ2-2
V: TRBV11-3
size: -
CDR3: CASSPRATGELFF
DNA: TGTGCCAGCAGCCCCCGGGCGACCGGGGAGCTGTTTTTT

D: -
J: TRBJ1-4
V: TRBV28
size: -
CDR3: CASSTRYGGGEKLFF
DNA: TGTGCCAGCAGCACGCGGTATGGGGGAGGAGAAAAACTGTTTTTT

D: TRBD1
J: TRBJ2-5
V: TRBV5-1
size: -
CDR3: CASSSGTAQETQYF
DNA: TGCGCCAGCAGCTCTGGGACAGCCCAAGAGACCCAGTACTTC

D: -
J: TRBJ1-1
V: TRBV6-5
size: few
CDR3: CASSYDREAFF
DNA: TGTGCCAGCAGTTACGATCGTGAAGCTTTCTTT

D: -
J: TRBJ1-1
V: TRBV6-5
size: once
CDR3: CASRTPNTEAFF
DNA: TGTGCCAGCAGGACACCGAACACTGAAGCTTTCTTT

D: -
J: TRBJ1-2
V: TRBV5-1
size: -
CDR3: CASSFGNGNYGYTF
DNA: -

D: TRBD1
J: TRBJ1-5
V: TRBV28
size: -
CDR3: CATRTGGQPQHF
DNA: TGTGCCACCCGAACAGGGGGTCAGCCCCAGCATTTT

D: TRBD2
J: TRBJ2-3
V: TRBV3-1/TRBV3-2
size: -
CDR3: CASSLGLAGAPDTQYF
DNA: TGTGCCAGCAGCCTAGGACTAGCGGGAGCCCCAGATACGCAGTATTTT

D: TRBD1
J: TRBJ2-5
V: TRBV6-5
size: -
CDR3: CASSRRTGQETQYF
DNA: TGTGCCAGCAGTCGACGGACAGGCCAAGAGACCCAGTACTTC

D: -
J: TRBJ1-5
V: TRBV19
size: -
CDR3: CASSKGRQPQHF
DNA: TGTGCCAGTAGTAAGGGACGTCAGCCCCAGCATTTT

D: TRBD1
J: TRBJ1-2
V: TRBV5-1
size: -
CDR3: CASSLGQGWGYTF
DNA: TGCGCCAGCAGCTTGGGACAGGGCTGGGGCTACACCTTC

D: -
J: TRBJ2-2
V: TRBV11-2
size: once
CDR3: CASSPDDTGELFF
DNA: TGTGCCAGCAGCCCGGATGACACCGGGGAGCTGTTTTTT

D: -
J: TRBJ2-1
V: TRBV7-9
size: -
CDR3: CASRYGGAGNEQFF
DNA: TGTGCCAGCAGATACGGCGGGGCCGGCAATGAGCAGTTCTTC

D: TRBD2
J: TRBJ2-1
V: TRBV10-2
size: -
CDR3: CASALAGGREQFF
DNA: TGCGCCAGCGCACTAGCGGGGGGCCGAGAGCAGTTCTTC

D: TRBD1
J: TRBJ1-4
V: TRBV10-3
size: -
CDR3: CAISESGTGMKLFF
DNA: TGTGCCATCAGTGAGTCCGGGACAGGGATGAAACTGTTTTTT

D: TRBD1
J: TRBJ2-1
V: TRBV19
size: once
CDR3: CASSRTGQNEQFF
DNA: TGTGCCAGTTCCCGGACAGGACAAAATGAGCAGTTCTTC

D: -
J: TRBJ2-7
V: TRBV3-1/TRBV3-2
size: -
CDR3: CASSLELGYEQYF
DNA: TGTGCCAGCAGCCTGGAGCTAGGCTACGAGCAGTACTTC

D: -
J: TRBJ2-5
V: TRBV6-5
size: -
CDR3: CASSRVGETQYF
DNA: TGTGCCAGCAGTCGAGTAGGTGAGACCCAGTACTTC

D: -
J: TRBJ2-7
V: TRBV7-2
size: -
CDR3: CASSFPSAYEQYF
DNA: TGTGCCAGCAGCTTTCCAAGCGCCTACGAGCAGTACTTC

D: TRBD1
J: TRBJ1-1
V: TRBV19
size: few
CDR3: CASSILDRRDEAFF
DNA: TGTGCCAGTAGTATCCTGGACAGGAGGGATGAAGCTTTCTTT

D: TRBD1
J: TRBJ2-7
V: TRBV7-9
size: -
CDR3: CASIDVGTGAQPSYEQYF
DNA: TGTGCCAGCATCGATGTGGGGACAGGGGCCCAACCTTCCTACGAGCAGTACTTC

D: TRBD1
J: TRBJ2-2
V: TRBV24-1
size: once
CDR3: CATSDPRQGVNTGELFF
DNA: TGTGCCACCAGTGATCCGAGGCAGGGGGTAAACACCGGGGAGCTGTTTTTT

D: TRBD1
J: TRBJ2-7
V: TRBV27
size: -
CDR3: CASSLIPGTGRHEQYF
DNA: TGTGCCAGCAGTTTGATTCCCGGGACAGGACGACACGAGCAGTACTTC

D: -
J: TRBJ1-4
V: TRBV5-1
size: -
CDR3: CASSDPGGSNEKLFF
DNA: TGCGCCAGCAGCGACCCGGGGGGTTCTAATGAAAAACTGTTTTTT

D: -
J: TRBJ1-2
V: TRBV9
size: -
CDR3: CASSVVSGTGGYTF
DNA: TGTGCCAGCAGCGTAGTGTCTGGGACGGGCGGCTACACCTTC